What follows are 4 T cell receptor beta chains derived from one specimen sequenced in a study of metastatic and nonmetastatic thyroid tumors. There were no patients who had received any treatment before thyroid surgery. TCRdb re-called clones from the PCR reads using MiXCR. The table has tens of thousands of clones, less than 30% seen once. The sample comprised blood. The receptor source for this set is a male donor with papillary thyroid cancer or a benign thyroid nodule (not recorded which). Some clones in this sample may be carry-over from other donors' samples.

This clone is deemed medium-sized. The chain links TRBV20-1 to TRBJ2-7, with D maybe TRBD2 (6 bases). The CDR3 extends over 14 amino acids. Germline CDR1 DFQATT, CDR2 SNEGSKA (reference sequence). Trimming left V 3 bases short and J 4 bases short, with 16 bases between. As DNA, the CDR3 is TGCAGTGCTAGCCGTCGGGAGTTCTTATACGAGCAGTACTTC. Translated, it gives CSASRREFLYEQYF.

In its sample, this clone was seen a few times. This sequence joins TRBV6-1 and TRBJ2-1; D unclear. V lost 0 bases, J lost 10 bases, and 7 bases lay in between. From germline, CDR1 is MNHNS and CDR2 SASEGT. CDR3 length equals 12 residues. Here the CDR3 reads CASSEARREQFF. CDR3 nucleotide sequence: TGTGCCAGCAGTGAAGCGCGGCGGGAGCAGTTCTTC.

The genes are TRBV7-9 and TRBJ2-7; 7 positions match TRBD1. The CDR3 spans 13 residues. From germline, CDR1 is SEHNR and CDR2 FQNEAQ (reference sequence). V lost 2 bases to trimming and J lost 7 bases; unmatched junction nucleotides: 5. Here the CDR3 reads CASSLTGVREQYF. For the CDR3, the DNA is TGTGCCAGCAGCTTAACAGGGGTGCGTGAGCAGTACTTC.

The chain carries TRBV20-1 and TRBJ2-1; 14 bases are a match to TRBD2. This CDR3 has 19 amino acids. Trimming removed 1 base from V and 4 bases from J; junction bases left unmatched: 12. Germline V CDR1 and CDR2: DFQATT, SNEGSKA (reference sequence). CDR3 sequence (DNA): TGCAGTGCTAGAGGGAAACGACTAGCGGGAGGGTCAGCTTACAATGAGCAGTTCTTC. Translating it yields CSARGKRLAGGSAYNEQFF.